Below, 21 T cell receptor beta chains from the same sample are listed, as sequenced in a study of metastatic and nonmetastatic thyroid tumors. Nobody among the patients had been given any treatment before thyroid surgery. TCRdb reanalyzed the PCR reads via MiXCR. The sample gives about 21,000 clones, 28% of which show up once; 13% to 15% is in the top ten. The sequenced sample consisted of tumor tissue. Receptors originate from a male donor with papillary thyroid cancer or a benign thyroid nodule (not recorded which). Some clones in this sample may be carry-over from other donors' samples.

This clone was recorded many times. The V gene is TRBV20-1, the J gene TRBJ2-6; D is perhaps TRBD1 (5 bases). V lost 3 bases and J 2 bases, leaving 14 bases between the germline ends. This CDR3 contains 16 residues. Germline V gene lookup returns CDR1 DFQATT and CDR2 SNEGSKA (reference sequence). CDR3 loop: CSASSRKGTGANVLTF. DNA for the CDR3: TGCAGTGCTAGCTCGCGGAAGGGGACTGGGGCCAACGTCCTGACTTTC.

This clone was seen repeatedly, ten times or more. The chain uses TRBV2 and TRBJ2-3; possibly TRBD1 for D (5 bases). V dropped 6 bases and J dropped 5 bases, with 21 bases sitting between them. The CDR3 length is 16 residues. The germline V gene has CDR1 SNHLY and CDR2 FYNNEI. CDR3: CASRPFGAYHQDTQYF. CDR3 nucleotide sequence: TGTGCCAGCAGGCCTTTTGGGGCTTACCACCAAGATACGCAGTATTTT.

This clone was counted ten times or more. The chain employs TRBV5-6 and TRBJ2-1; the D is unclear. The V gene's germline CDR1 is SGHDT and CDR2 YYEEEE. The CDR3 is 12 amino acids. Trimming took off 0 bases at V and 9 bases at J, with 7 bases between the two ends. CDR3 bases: TGTGCCAGCAGCTTGGGCTTCGCTGAGCAGTTCTTC. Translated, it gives CASSLGFAEQFF.

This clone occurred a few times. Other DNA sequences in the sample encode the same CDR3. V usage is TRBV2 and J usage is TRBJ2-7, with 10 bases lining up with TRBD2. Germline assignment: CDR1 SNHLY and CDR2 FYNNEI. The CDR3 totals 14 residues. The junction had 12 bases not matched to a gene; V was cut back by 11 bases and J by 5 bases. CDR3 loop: CAGRTGTSDHEQYF. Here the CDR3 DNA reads TGTGCCGGGAGGACCGGGACTAGCGACCACGAGCAGTACTTC. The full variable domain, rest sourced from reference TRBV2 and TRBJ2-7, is EPEVTQTPSHQVTQMGQEVILRCVPISNHLYFYWYRQILGQKVEFLVSFYNNEISEKSEIFDDQFSVERPDGSNFTLKIRSTKLEDSAMYFCAGRTGTSDHEQYFGPGTRLTVT.

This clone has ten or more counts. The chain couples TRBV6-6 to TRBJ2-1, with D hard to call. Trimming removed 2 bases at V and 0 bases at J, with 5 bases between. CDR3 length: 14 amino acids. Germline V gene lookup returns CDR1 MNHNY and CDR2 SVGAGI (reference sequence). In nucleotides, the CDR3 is TGTGCCAGCAGTTACCTGAGCTCCTACAATGAGCAGTTCTTC. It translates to CASSYLSSYNEQFF.

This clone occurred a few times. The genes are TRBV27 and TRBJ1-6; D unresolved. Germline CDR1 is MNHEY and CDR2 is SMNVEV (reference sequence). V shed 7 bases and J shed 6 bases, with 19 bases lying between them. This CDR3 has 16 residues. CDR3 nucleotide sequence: TGTGCCAGCATGTCGGCCAAGGACGTTGTTAATTCACCCCTCCACTTT. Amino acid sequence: CASMSAKDVVNSPLHF.

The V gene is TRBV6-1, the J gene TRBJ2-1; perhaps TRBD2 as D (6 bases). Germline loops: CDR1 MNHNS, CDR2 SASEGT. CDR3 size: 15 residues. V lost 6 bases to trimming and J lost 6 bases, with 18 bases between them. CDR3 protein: CASSALASEGNEQFF. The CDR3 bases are TGTGCCAGCAGCGCACTAGCTTCTGAGGGCAATGAGCAGTTCTTC.

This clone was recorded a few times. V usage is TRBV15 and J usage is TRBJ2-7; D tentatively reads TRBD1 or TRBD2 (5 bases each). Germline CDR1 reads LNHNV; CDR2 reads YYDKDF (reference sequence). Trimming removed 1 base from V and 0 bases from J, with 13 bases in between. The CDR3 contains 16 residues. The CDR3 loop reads CATSRGLGGSSYEQYF. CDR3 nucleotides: TGTGCCACCAGCAGAGGTCTTGGGGGAAGCTCCTACGAGCAGTACTTC. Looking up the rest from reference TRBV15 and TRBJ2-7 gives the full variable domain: DAMVIQNPRYQVTQFGKPVTLSCSQTLNHNVMYWYQQKSSQAPKLLFHYYDKDFNNEADTPDNFQSRRPNTSFCFLDIRSPGLGDTAMYLCATSRGLGGSSYEQYFGPGTRLTVT.

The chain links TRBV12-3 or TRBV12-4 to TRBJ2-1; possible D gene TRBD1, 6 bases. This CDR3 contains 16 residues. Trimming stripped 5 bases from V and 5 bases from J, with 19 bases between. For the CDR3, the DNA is TGTGCCAGCAGTCTTAGAGGGGGTCGCGTGAACAATGAGCAGTTCTTC. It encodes CASSLRGGRVNNEQFF.

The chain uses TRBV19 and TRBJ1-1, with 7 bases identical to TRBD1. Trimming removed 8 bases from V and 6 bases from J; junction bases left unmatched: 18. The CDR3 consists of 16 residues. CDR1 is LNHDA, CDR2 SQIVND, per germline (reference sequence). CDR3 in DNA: TGTGCCAGTGGGGGGGGACAGCGGGCTACCGGCCCTGAAGCTTTCTTT. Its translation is CASGGGQRATGPEAFF.

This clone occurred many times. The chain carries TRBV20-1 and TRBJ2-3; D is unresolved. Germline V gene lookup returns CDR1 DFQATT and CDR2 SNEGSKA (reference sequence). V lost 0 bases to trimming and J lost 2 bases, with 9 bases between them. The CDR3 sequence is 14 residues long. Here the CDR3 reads CSARDGILTDTQYF. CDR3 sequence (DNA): TGCAGTGCTAGAGATGGAATACTCACAGATACGCAGTATTTT.

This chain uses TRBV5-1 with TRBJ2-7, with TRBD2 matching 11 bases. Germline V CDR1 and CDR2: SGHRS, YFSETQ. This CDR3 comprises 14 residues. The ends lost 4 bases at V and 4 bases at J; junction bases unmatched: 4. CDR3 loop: CASSQGLAVYEQYF. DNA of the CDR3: TGCGCCAGCAGCCAGGGACTAGCGGTATACGAGCAGTACTTC.

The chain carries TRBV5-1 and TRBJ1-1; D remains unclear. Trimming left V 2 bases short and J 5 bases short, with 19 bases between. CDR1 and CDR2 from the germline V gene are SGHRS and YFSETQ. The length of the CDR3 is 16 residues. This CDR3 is CASSFLQRPAVTEAFF. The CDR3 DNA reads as TGCGCCAGCAGCTTTTTACAGAGACCTGCTGTAACTGAAGCTTTCTTT.

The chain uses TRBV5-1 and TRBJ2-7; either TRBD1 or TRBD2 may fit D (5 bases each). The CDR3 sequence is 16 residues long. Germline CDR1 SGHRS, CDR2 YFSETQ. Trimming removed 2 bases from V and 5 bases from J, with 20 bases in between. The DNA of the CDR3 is TGCGCCAGCAGCTTTTTTTCAGCCCGGGAAGGGGACGAGCAGTACTTC. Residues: CASSFFSAREGDEQYF.

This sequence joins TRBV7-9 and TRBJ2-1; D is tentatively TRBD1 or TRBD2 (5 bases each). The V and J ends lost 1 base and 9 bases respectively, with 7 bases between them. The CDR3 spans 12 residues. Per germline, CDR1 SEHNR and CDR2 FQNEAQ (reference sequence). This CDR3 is CASSLGGSEQFF. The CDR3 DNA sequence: TGTGCCAGCAGCTTAGGGGGGAGTGAGCAGTTCTTC. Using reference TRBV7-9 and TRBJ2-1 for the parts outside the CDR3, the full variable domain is DTGVSQNPRHKITKRGQNVTFRCDPISEHNRLYWYRQTLGQGPEFLTYFQNEAQLEKSRLLSDRFSAERPKGSFSTLEIQRTEQGDSAMYLCASSLGGSEQFFGPGTRLTVL.

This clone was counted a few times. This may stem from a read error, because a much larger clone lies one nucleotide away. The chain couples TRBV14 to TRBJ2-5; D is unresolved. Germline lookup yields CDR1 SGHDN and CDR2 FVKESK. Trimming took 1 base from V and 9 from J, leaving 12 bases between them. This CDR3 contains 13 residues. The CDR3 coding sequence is TGTGCCAGCAGCCAAGGGCCCCGTGAGGCCCAGTACTTC. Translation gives CASSQGPREAQYF.

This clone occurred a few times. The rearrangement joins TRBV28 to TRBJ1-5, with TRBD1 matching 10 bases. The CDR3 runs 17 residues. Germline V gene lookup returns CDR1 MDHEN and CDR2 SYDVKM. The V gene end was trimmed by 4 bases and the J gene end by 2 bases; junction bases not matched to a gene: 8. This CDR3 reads CASSSGAGTGGNQPQHF. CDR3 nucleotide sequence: TGTGCCAGCAGTTCGGGGGCCGGGACAGGGGGCAATCAGCCCCAGCATTTT.

The CDR3 sequence is CAADRATGESLFF. The CDR3 bases are TGTGCCGCGGACAGAGCCACCGGGGAATCGCTGTTTTTT. This rearrangement joins TRBV30 to TRBJ2-2; D may be TRBD1 (6 bases). Germline CDR1 GTSNPN, CDR2 SVGIG (reference sequence). The CDR3 is 13 amino acids. Trimming took off 8 bases at V and 13 bases at J, with 23 bases between the two ends.

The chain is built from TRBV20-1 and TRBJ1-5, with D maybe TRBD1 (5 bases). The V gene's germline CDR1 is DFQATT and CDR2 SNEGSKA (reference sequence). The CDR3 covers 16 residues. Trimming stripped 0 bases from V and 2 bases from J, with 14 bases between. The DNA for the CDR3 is TGCAGTGCTAGAGATGTTAGGGGCTCCGGCAATCAGCCCCAGCATTTT. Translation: CSARDVRGSGNQPQHF.

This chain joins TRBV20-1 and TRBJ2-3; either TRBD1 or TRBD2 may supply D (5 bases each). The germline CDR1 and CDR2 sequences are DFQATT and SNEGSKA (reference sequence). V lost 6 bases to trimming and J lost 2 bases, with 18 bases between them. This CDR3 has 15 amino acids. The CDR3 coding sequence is TGCAGTGCCCGGGGACCGCAGGACAACACAGATACGCAGTATTTT. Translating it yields CSARGPQDNTDTQYF.

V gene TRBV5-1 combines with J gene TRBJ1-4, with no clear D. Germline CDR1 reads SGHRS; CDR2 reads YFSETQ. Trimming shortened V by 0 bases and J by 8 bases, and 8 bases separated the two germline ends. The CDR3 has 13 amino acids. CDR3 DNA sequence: TGCGCCAGCAGCTTGGGTAATAGGGAAAAACTGTTTTTT. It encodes CASSLGNREKLFF.